The 10 T cell receptor beta chains listed next were all sequenced from one sample in a study of neurological immune-mediated disorders. Time point in this sample: technical triplicate 3. Each CDR3 protein is one row after TCRdb ran MiXCR on the 5' RACE reads. The sample shows about 42,000 distinct CDR3 sequences, under 25% of them seen only once. Material for sequencing was PBMCs. These receptors were obtained from a man in his 60s with HTLV-1-associated myelopathy (HAM/TSP).

The chain is built from TRBV24-1 and TRBJ2-3; tentatively, D is TRBD2 (6 bases). Germline V gives CDR1 KGHDR, CDR2 SFDVKD. The CDR3 contains 15 residues. V lost 0 bases and J lost 0, with 6 bases in between. The DNA of the CDR3 is TGTGCCACCAGTGATTTGGGGGGGAGCACAGATACGCAGTATTTT. This sequence encodes CATSDLGGSTDTQYF.

This clonotype is termed medium-sized. J is TRBJ1-2 and V is TRBV3-1; possible D gene TRBD1, 5 bases. Between the trimmed V and J ends, which lost 0 bases and 4 bases, there was a span of 15 bases. The CDR3 contains 16 residues. Germline V gene lookup returns CDR1 LGHDT and CDR2 YNNKEL (reference sequence). This CDR3 reads CASSQDRPGPPYGYTF. The CDR3 DNA reads TGTGCCAGCAGCCAAGATAGACCAGGGCCCCCCTATGGCTACACCTTC.

This clonotype was observed at least ten times. The V and J genes are TRBV18 and TRBJ2-7; a possible D gene is TRBD1 (5 bases). Germline CDR1 KGHSH, CDR2 LQKENI. With 6 bases removed from V and 2 bases from J, the gap between germline ends came to 14 bases. The CDR3 is 14 residues long. The DNA for the CDR3 is TGTGCCAGCTCCCGTGGGGCAGCCACCTACGAGCAGTACTTC. As protein: CASSRGAATYEQYF.

This clonotype has a count of ten or more. The genes are TRBV28 and TRBJ1-5; perhaps TRBD1 as D (5 bases). The germline CDR1 and CDR2 sequences are MDHEN and SYDVKM. This CDR3 has 14 amino acids. V lost 5 bases, J lost 7 bases, and 15 bases lay in between. CDR3 region: CASSPIRGAQPQHF. The CDR3 DNA reads as TGTGCCAGCAGTCCTATCCGAGGGGCCCAGCCCCAGCATTTT.

This clonotype came up many times. The J gene is TRBJ2-1, the V gene TRBV12-3 or TRBV12-4; D may be TRBD1 (5 bases). CDR3 size: 14 residues. Deletions cut 5 bases from V and 8 bases from J, with 16 bases between. CDR3 nucleotides: TGTGCCAGCAGTCCCCAGGGCAGGGCCCATGAGCAGTTCTTC. It translates to CASSPQGRAHEQFF.

The chain recombines TRBV12-3 or TRBV12-4 with TRBJ2-7; D is uncertain. Trimming took off 4 bases at V and 2 bases at J, with 9 bases between the two ends. This CDR3 has 13 amino acids. CDR3 loop: CASSYGSTYEQYF. As DNA, the CDR3 is TGTGCCAGCAGTTACGGATCTACCTACGAGCAGTACTTC.

This clonotype was found many times. The V and J genes are TRBV5-1 and TRBJ2-7; D tentatively fits TRBD1 or TRBD2 (6 bases each). Trimming removed 4 bases from V and 2 bases from J, with 16 bases in between. Germline-derived CDR1 and CDR2 are SGHRS and YFSETQ. The CDR3 is 15 residues long. The CDR3 DNA follows: TGCGCCAGCAGCCCGGGAGTCGGGGACACCTACGAGCAGTACTTC. This gives the protein CASSPGVGDTYEQYF.

This clonotype was counted only a few times. The gene calls are TRBV5-4 and TRBJ1-1, with D possibly being TRBD1 (5 bases). The CDR3 totals 15 residues. The germline V gene encodes CDR1 SGHNT and CDR2 YYREEE (reference sequence). The ends were cut back, 4 bases at V and 0 bases at J, with 13 bases in the middle. CDR3 in DNA: TGTGCCAGCAGCCCTGGGACCGGGGTGAACACTGAAGCTTTCTTT. It encodes CASSPGTGVNTEAFF.

In this sample, this clonotype turned up many times. The chain has TRBV2 and TRBJ1-1; D remains ambiguous. The CDR3 spans 13 residues. V lost 4 bases and J 5 bases, leaving 11 bases between the germline ends. The germline V gene encodes CDR1 SNHLY and CDR2 FYNNEI. The CDR3 region is CASSAVGGTEAFF. DNA of the CDR3: TGTGCCAGCAGTGCCGTGGGAGGGACTGAAGCTTTCTTT.

This clonotype was counted many times. The chain combines TRBV20-1 with TRBJ2-2; 7 nucleotides line up with TRBD2. V dropped 3 bases and J dropped 1; count of bases not matched to a gene: 2. CDR1 is DFQATT and CDR2 is SNEGSKA in the germline V gene (reference sequence). This CDR3 spans 14 amino acids. The CDR3: CSASSGGNTGELFF. The CDR3 DNA follows: TGCAGTGCTAGTTCGGGAGGGAACACCGGGGAGCTGTTTTTT.